The rows below give T cell receptor beta chains drawn from one sample of a study of control samples from healthy donors and cancer patients. The data were produced by immunoSEQ multiplex PCR, yet TCRdb's version contains in-frame clones alone and is incomplete. The table has 150,000 or so clones, around 90% seen once. Sequenced sample: blood. These receptors came from a man aged 40-55 years in good health. Each CDR3 is given with its conserved first and last residue. The D gene is left open where the match is weak.

TGTGCCACCAGCAGAGATCAGTGGGCGCCCCAGTACTTC	CATSRDQWAPQYF	TRBV15	TRBJ2-5	-
TGTGCCAGCAGCTTGGGTAGCCCAGATACGCAGTATTTT	CASSLGSPDTQYF	TRBV5-4	TRBJ2-3	-
TGTGCCAGCAGCCAAGATCGAATAGCGGGGAACAATGAGCAGTTCTTC	CASSQDRIAGNNEQFF	TRBV3-1/TRBV3-2	TRBJ2-1	TRBD2
TGTGCCAGCAGTCCGGGATTCGCCCGCCGGCGTGACTTC	CASSPGFARRRDF	TRBV12-3/TRBV12-4	TRBJ2-7	-
TGTGCCAGCAGCTTAAGGGGTGACAGCACTGAAGCTTTCTTT	CASSLRGDSTEAFF	TRBV7-3	TRBJ1-1	-
TGTGCCGCCCGCGACGGGAGATATACGCAGTATTTT	CAARDGRYTQYF	TRBV10-3	TRBJ2-3	-
TGTGCCAGCAGGGAGGACAGGGGCACTGAAGCTTTCTTT	CASREDRGTEAFF	TRBV2	TRBJ1-1	TRBD1
TGTGCCAGCAGTTCCGCCGGGACAAACTACAATGAGCAGTTCTTC	CASSSAGTNYNEQFF	TRBV2	TRBJ2-1	-
TGTGCCAGCTCACCGGGAGCGGGGGGGCTCACAGATACGCAGTATTTT	CASSPGAGGLTDTQYF	TRBV18	TRBJ2-3	TRBD2
TGTGCCAGCACCGTCCTAGGGGGCACTGAAGCTTTCTTT	CASTVLGGTEAFF	TRBV12-3/TRBV12-4	TRBJ1-1	-
TGCGCCACCGGACTAGCGGGGGGGCCACAGCAGTTCTTC	CATGLAGGPQQFF	TRBV10-1	TRBJ2-1	TRBD2